In this sample, the clone carrying this T cell receptor beta chain turned up a few times. MiXCR was run by TCRdb on the 5' RACE reads, yielding one entry per CDR3 protein. This table holds approximately 550,000 distinct CDR3 sequences, about 19% found once. The germline V gene has CDR1 ENHRY and CDR2 SYGVKD. There are 16 residues in the CDR3. V shed 2 bases, J shed 0 bases, and the junction held 6 bases outside the gene matches. This sample was taken from a study of T cells after yellow fever vaccination. The chain links TRBV10-3 to TRBJ2-7; the match to TRBD2 covers 8 bases. Here the sequenced sample was PBMCs, taken 15 days after the yellow fever booster vaccination. The source is a man between 25 and 39 years old who received the YFV17D yellow fever vaccine. CDR3 residues: CAISETIAGSSYEQYF. CDR3 coding DNA: TGTGCCATCAGTGAGACGATAGCGGGGAGCTCCTACGAGCAGTACTTC.